Sequencing of this T cell receptor beta chain was carried out in a study of beta chain features in type 1 diabetes. Study information: Cell yields, age and gender were similar between patients and healthy donors.

V was pared by 9 bases and J by 3 bases, with 14 bases between. The CDR3 has 13 residues. Germline V gene data show CDR1 as SNHLY and CDR2 as FYNNEI. Since all of the isolated RNA was reverse transcribed, expressed TCRB transcripts were what got sequenced. Libraries were prepared by immunoSEQ multiplex PCR; TCRdb keeps only in-frame clonotypes and omits some of them. The table lists around 260,000 clones, about 24% of them singletons. This clone showed up just a few times. Its antigen is currently unknown. Study conclusions and caveats: For Type 1 diabetes patients, all four CD4+ subsets carried TCRB CDR3s that were moderately but significantly shorter. Diminished insertions and augmented deletions at VDJ junctions characterized type 1 diabetes patients. Since sequencing was performed on cDNA, cells with high TCR expression could be over-represented.

This TCR was recovered from a woman in her twenties or thirties with type 1 diabetes. The V call is TRBV2, the J call TRBJ2-5, with a tentative D call TRBD1 (5 bases). Material for sequencing was naive CD4+ T cells from blood. The CDR3 sequence: CASCVQGEETQYF. CDR3 in DNA: TGTGCCAGTTGCGTGCAGGGTGAAGAGACCCAGTACTTC.